These 6 T cell receptor beta chains share one sample of origin, sequenced in a study of shared clonotypes between healthy human individuals (dated by TCRdb to 2019 to 2021). Libraries were constructed by the immunoSEQ multiplex PCR assay. TCRdb provides this immuneACCESS table in a form limited to in-frame rearrangements. Some clones are lacking; in checked studies, under half of them reflect an unresolved V gene, and why the rest are absent is not known. The table for this sample lists about a million clones; around 77% of them were counted only once. Approximately 0.95% of the sample goes to the ten largest clones. The sample taken for sequencing was memory CD4+ T cells from PBMCs. The sample's cell subset or site label is to be understood as: CD45RA-negative fraction. The source is a man aged 18-30 years in good health. Some clones in this sample may be carry-over from other donors' samples.

The chain carries TRBV5-1 and TRBJ1-4; 8 bases are shared with TRBD1. Germline-derived CDR1 and CDR2 are SGHRS and YFSETQ. J gave up 8 bases and V 4 bases, and 7 bases lay outside the gene matches. The CDR3 totals 14 residues. The CDR3 coding sequence is TGCGCCAGCAGCCGGACAGGGTCTGGGGAAAAACTGTTTTTT. Its translation: CASSRTGSGEKLFF.

This clone has more than one count but fewer than ten. This chain joins TRBV11-2 and TRBJ2-7, with 8 bases that match TRBD1. The CDR3 extends over 13 amino acids. With 6 bases clipped from V and 4 bases from J, the junction kept 5 bases outside the gene matches. The germline CDR1 and CDR2 sequences are SGHAT and FQNNGV. The CDR3 DNA reads TGTGCCAGCAGAAGGACAGGGAGGTACGAGCAGTACTTC. Translated: CASRRTGRYEQYF.

V is TRBV4-2 and J is TRBJ1-3, with D unresolved. Per germline, CDR1 LGHNA and CDR2 YNFKEQ. The V and J ends lost 0 bases and 0 bases respectively, with 15 bases between them. The CDR3 covers 18 residues. The CDR3 sequence: CASSQDLLGLTSGNTIYF. In nucleotides, the CDR3 is TGTGCCAGCAGCCAAGATCTATTAGGTCTAACCTCTGGAAACACCATATATTTT.

In regard to this clone: One base away lies a much larger clone, so this may be a sequencing read error. Other DNA sequences within the sample encode an identical CDR3. This chain joins TRBV30 and TRBJ1-2; D is uncertain. Germline CDR1 and CDR2: GTSNPN and SVGIG (reference sequence). CDR3 length: 13 residues. CDR3 bases: TGTGCCTGGAGTGTTCACAGAACCTATGGCTACACCTTT. Its translation is CAWSVHRTYGYTF.

This clone occurred many times. The rearrangement uses TRBV28 and TRBJ1-5; 11 bases agree with TRBD1. Germline-derived CDR1 and CDR2 are MDHEN and SYDVKM. V shed 6 bases and J 3 bases; nucleotides not matched to a gene: 7. The CDR3 loop spans 16 amino acids. CDR3 DNA: TGTGCCAGCAGGTTAGGGACAGGGGGACTCAATCAGCCCCAGCATTTT. As protein: CASRLGTGGLNQPQHF.

The V gene is TRBV10-3, the J gene TRBJ2-7; D might be TRBD2 (6 bases). Trimming removed 11 bases at V and 6 bases at J, with 11 bases between. CDR1 and CDR2 (germline): ENHRY, SYGVKD. There are 10 residues in the CDR3. The CDR3 nucleotides are TGTGCCTCGGGGACTTCCGAGCAGTACTTC. Translation gives CASGTSEQYF.